The clone carrying this T cell receptor (beta chain) has at least ten counts. Antigen: not known. The data are from a study of T cells in Graves' hyperthyroidism and ophthalmopathy. RNA transcripts were the template for amplifying TCR beta CDR3 regions. HTBI primers were the set used in a first-round RT-PCR of the TCR CDR3. MiXCR, applied by TCRdb to the multiplex PCR reads, yields one record per CDR3 protein. The table shows about 600,000 distinct CDR3 sequences, with 12% to 15% occurring only once. The germline V gene has CDR1 SGHKS and CDR2 YYEKEE (reference sequence). The length of the CDR3 is 17 residues. V was pared by 4 bases and J by 4 bases, with 16 bases of the junction left unmatched. Uncontrolled infection, other autoimmune disease, pregnancy and lactation each barred patients from inclusion. Study-level results: Most thyroid clonotypes expanded above 0.001 appeared in blood too.

The V and J genes are TRBV5-5 and TRBJ2-5; 7 nucleotides align to TRBD2. This TCR came from a young woman with Graves' ophthalmopathy. Input material: blood. CDR3 sequence: CASSLDPWREWGETQYF. Here the CDR3 DNA reads TGTGCCAGCAGCCTCGACCCTTGGCGGGAGTGGGGAGAGACCCAGTACTTC.